This T cell receptor (beta chain) was observed in a study of T-cell memory formation after mild COVID-19. The germline V gene encodes CDR1 MGHRA and CDR2 YSYEKL. This CDR3 has 13 residues. V lost 1 base and J lost 4, with 8 bases in between. TCRdb re-called the 5' RACE reads with MiXCR, one entry per CDR3 protein. Of 65,000 to 95,000 distinct CDR3 sequences in the sample, around 13% were seen once. This chain uses TRBV4-1 with TRBJ2-7; D tentatively fits TRBD1 or TRBD2 (5 bases each). The specimen was PBMCs or a T cell subset sorted from them (not recorded which). This clonotype was obtained from a man younger than 35 who had mild COVID-19 (a few samples of this study predate the infection). Cell type and time point are not known. CDR3: CASSQAGSYEQYF. CDR3 DNA sequence: TGCGCCAGCAGCCAAGCAGGGAGTTACGAGCAGTACTTC.